These 18 T cell receptor beta chains were sequenced from one sample in a study of T cells in Graves' hyperthyroidism and ophthalmopathy. Amplified TCR beta CDR3 regions came from RNA transcripts. Using the HTBI primer set, a first-round RT-PCR was run on the TCR CDR3. TCRdb recomputed calls from the multiplex PCR reads with MiXCR, one row per CDR3 protein. The sample includes approximately 600,000 distinct CDR3 sequences, under 20% of them seen just once. Input material: blood. The receptors were sampled from a woman aged 30 to 39 with Graves' hyperthyroidism.

The chain employs TRBV20-1 and TRBJ2-2, with a possible D match to TRBD2 (6 bases). The CDR3 contains 16 residues. V lost 5 bases, J lost 7 bases, and 23 bases lay in between. Germline values: CDR1 DFQATT, CDR2 SNEGSKA (reference sequence). The CDR3 sequence is CSALPFPPREYGELFF. The CDR3 bases are TGCAGTGCTCTTCCTTTCCCCCCGCGGGAATACGGGGAGCTGTTTTTT.

This clonotype was seen at least ten times. The CDR3 region is CASSLYRVNEQFF. Written as DNA, the CDR3 is TGTGCCAGCAGTCTATACCGGGTCAATGAGCAGTTCTTC. The chain links TRBV27 to TRBJ2-1; D remains unclear. V lost 5 bases and J 6 bases, leaving 11 bases between the germline ends. The CDR3 covers 13 residues. Germline loops: CDR1 MNHEY, CDR2 SMNVEV (reference sequence).

The V call is TRBV7-2, the J call TRBJ2-2, with TRBD2 matching 7 bases. The CDR3 is 16 amino acids. J gave up 7 bases and V 1 base, and 9 bases lay outside the gene matches. Per the germline V gene, CDR1 is SGHTA and CDR2 is FQGNSA. As DNA, the CDR3 is TGTGCCAGCAGCTTAGGAGGGAGCGGGAACGGCGGGGAGCTGTTTTTT. Encoded protein: CASSLGGSGNGGELFF.

This clonotype was found a few times. The chain carries TRBV12-3 or TRBV12-4 and TRBJ1-2, with a weak D call TRBD1 (5 bases). The CDR3 has 14 amino acids. Trimming removed 6 bases from V and 2 bases from J, with 13 bases in between. The CDR3 loop reads CASRRVDRNYGYTF. CDR3 DNA: TGTGCCAGCAGGCGGGTTGACAGAAACTATGGCTACACCTTC.

A few counts support this clonotype. V and J are TRBV6-1 and TRBJ2-3; D gene ambiguous. V lost 8 bases, J lost 8 bases, and 11 bases lay in between. This CDR3 comprises 11 residues. In germline, CDR1 is MNHNS, CDR2 SASEGT. CDR3 region: CASGNSGTQYF. DNA of the CDR3: TGTGCCAGCGGAAATTCGGGTACGCAGTATTTT.

This clonotype was seen more than once but under ten times. The rearrangement uses TRBV5-8 and TRBJ1-2, with 9 nucleotides matching TRBD1. Germline CDR1 and CDR2: SGHTS and YDEGEE. This CDR3 is 18 amino acids long. After removal of 0 bases from V and 4 bases from J, the junction contained 13 bases not matched to a gene. The CDR3 bases are TGTGCCAGCAGCTTGGCCAAGTTTGTGGGACAGGGAAGCTATGGCTACACCTTC. It encodes CASSLAKFVGQGSYGYTF.

This clonotype was found many times. The chain recombines TRBV10-3 with TRBJ2-7; no reliable D call. Trimming removed 4 bases from V and 2 bases from J, with 15 bases in between. The germline V gene encodes CDR1 ENHRY and CDR2 SYGVKD. This CDR3 is 15 amino acids long. The CDR3 sequence is CAISVSQSPPYEQYF. CDR3 nucleotides: TGTGCCATCAGTGTATCCCAGTCTCCGCCCTACGAGCAGTACTTC.

The sample holds many counts of this clonotype. The chain links TRBV28 to TRBJ2-7, with D unresolved. The CDR3 length is 15 residues. Germline values: CDR1 MDHEN, CDR2 SYDVKM. V gave up 4 bases and J gave up 0 bases, with 13 bases separating them. CDR3 nucleotides: TGTGCCAGCAGTTCGGCGGCGGACGACTCCTACGAGCAGTACTTC. Protein product: CASSSAADDSYEQYF.

In its sample, this clonotype was seen a few times. The rearrangement uses TRBV6-1 and TRBJ1-6; D may be TRBD1 (5 bases). In germline, CDR1 is MNHNS, CDR2 SASEGT. The ends were cut back, 7 bases at V and 0 bases at J, with 19 bases in the middle. There are 18 residues in the CDR3. CDR3 protein: CASTHGEGISSYNSPLHF. The CDR3 DNA sequence: TGTGCCAGCACCCACGGGGAGGGGATAAGCTCCTATAATTCACCCCTCCACTTT.

This clonotype was observed many times. The chain couples TRBV12-3 or TRBV12-4 to TRBJ1-1, with 8 bases identical to TRBD1. V shed 1 base, J shed 6 bases, and the junction held 4 bases outside the gene matches. CDR3 size: 14 residues. Written as DNA, the CDR3 is TGTGCCAGCAGTTTAGGACAGGGGATGGCTGAAGCTTTCTTT. The encoded protein is CASSLGQGMAEAFF.

This chain uses TRBV7-9 with TRBJ2-1, with D possibly being TRBD1 (7 bases). Trimming took off 5 bases at V and 5 bases at J, with 25 bases between the two ends. The CDR3 runs 18 residues. Germline V gives CDR1 SEHNR, CDR2 FQNEAQ (reference sequence). The CDR3 DNA reads TGTGCCAGCAGCCCCCGGACAGGCGGGACACCAATTAACAATGAGCAGTTCTTC. This translates into CASSPRTGGTPINNEQFF. Variable domain in full (rest from reference TRBV7-9 and TRBJ2-1): DTGVSQNPRHKITKRGQNVTFRCDPISEHNRLYWYRQTLGQGPEFLTYFQNEAQLEKSRLLSDRFSAERPKGSFSTLEIQRTEQGDSAMYLCASSPRTGGTPINNEQFFGPGTRLTVL.

This clonotype was detected many times. The genes are TRBV30 and TRBJ2-5, with D unresolved. Germline CDR1 GTSNPN, CDR2 SVGIG (reference sequence). V gave up 6 bases and J gave up 3 bases, with 17 bases separating them. The length of the CDR3 is 14 residues. The CDR3 coding sequence is TGTGCCTGTGGTAGGACCAAGGCGGAAGAGACCCAGTACTTC. It translates to CACGRTKAEETQYF. Full variable domain (outside the CDR3, taken from reference TRBV30 and TRBJ2-5): SQTIHQWPATLVQPVGSPLSLECTVEGTSNPNLYWYRQAAGRGLQLLFYSVGIGQISSEVPQNLSASRPQDRQFILSSKKLLLSDSGFYLCACGRTKAEETQYFGPGTRLLVL.

V is TRBV4-1 and J is TRBJ2-1; D tentatively reads TRBD1 or TRBD2 (5 bases each). CDR1 and CDR2 (germline): MGHRA, YSYEKL. With 3 bases removed from V and 6 bases from J, the gap between germline ends came to 9 bases. The CDR3 contains 13 residues. The CDR3 region has the DNA TGCGCCAGCAGCCACGGGGCCGTCAATGAGCAGTTCTTC. Translation gives CASSHGAVNEQFF.

The V call is TRBV30, the J call TRBJ2-1, with 12 positions matching TRBD1. CDR1 GTSNPN and CDR2 SVGIG come from the germline V gene (reference sequence). V shed 0 bases, J shed 7 bases, and the junction held 4 bases outside the gene matches. CDR3 length: 15 residues. The CDR3 coding sequence is TGTGCCTGGAGTGTAGGGGACAGGGGGCCGAATGAGCAGTTCTTC. Residues: CAWSVGDRGPNEQFF.

This clonotype was counted ten times or more. This chain connects TRBV13 to TRBJ2-1, with D possibly TRBD1 on 6 matching bases. Trimming removed 5 bases at V and 1 base at J, with 12 bases between. This CDR3 spans 15 amino acids. Germline V CDR1 and CDR2: PRHDT, FYEKMQ (reference sequence). This chain's CDR3 is CASSPDRRSYNEQFF. DNA of the CDR3: TGTGCCAGCAGCCCCGACAGGCGGTCCTACAATGAGCAGTTCTTC.

The V gene is TRBV24-1, the J gene TRBJ2-1; 10 positions match TRBD1. CDR1 KGHDR and CDR2 SFDVKD come from the germline V gene. The CDR3 contains 12 residues. V shed 8 bases and J 8 bases; nucleotides not matched to a gene: 2. The CDR3 DNA reads TGTGCCACCATGGGACAGGGGTATGAGCAGTTCTTC. It is translated as CATMGQGYEQFF.

The J gene is TRBJ2-3, the V gene TRBV20-1; D possibly corresponds to TRBD1 (6 bases). The V and J ends lost 5 bases and 5 bases respectively, with 23 bases between them. This CDR3 is built from 16 residues. Looked up from germline, CDR1 is DFQATT and CDR2 is SNEGSKA (reference sequence). The CDR3 DNA is TGCAGTGCTCCCCCCAGTAGAGGGGGAGAAGAAGATACGCAGTATTTT. Residues: CSAPPSRGGEEDTQYF.

Many counts were recorded for this clonotype. The chain is built from TRBV18 and TRBJ2-7; TRBD2 is a possible D gene (5 bases). The germline V gene encodes CDR1 KGHSH and CDR2 LQKENI. This CDR3 comprises 15 residues. V was shortened by 3 bases and J by 3 bases, with 15 bases between the two germline ends. CDR3 in amino acids: CASSPGLGLDYEQYF. The DNA of the CDR3 is TGTGCCAGCTCACCCGGCCTAGGACTGGACTACGAGCAGTACTTC.